This T cell receptor beta chain was captured by sequencing in a study of OX40 agonist ivuxolimab in advanced cancers. Regarding the study as a whole: Antigens targeted by the expanded peripheral T cells were not determined. At 0.1 to 3.0 mg/kg and by week 6, clonal expansion occurred in CD4+ and CD8+ blood T cells.

Baseline, cycle 4 day 1, and cycle 7 day 1 were the blood sampling points. The protocol was immunoSEQ multiplex PCR, while the TCRdb copy is restricted to in-frame clones and leaves out a portion. The sample holds some 70,000 clones, 85% to 95% seen once. For this clone: The antigen is not known.

The V gene's germline CDR1 is MNHEY and CDR2 SVGAGI. Trimming cost V 7 bases and J 3 bases, with 13 bases left between them. The CDR3 consists of 13 residues. This sequence joins TRBV6-5 and TRBJ2-7; the D gene is possibly TRBD1 (5 bases). This specimen was CD4+ or CD8+ T cells sorted from blood, taken in a trial of the OX40 agonist ivuxolimab. The receptor comes from an adult with an advanced solid tumor such as melanoma, head and neck, liver or kidney cancer. Here the CDR3 DNA reads TGTGCCAGCACCAAGGTAGGGGTCTACGAGCAGTACTTC. Translated: CASTKVGVYEQYF.